This is a list of T cell receptor beta chains from one sample in a study of post-analysis software for immune sequencing data. In TCRdb, the PCR reads were re-called with MiXCR into one record per CDR3 protein. The sample comprises more than 500,000 distinct CDR3 sequences, around 36% of which are singletons, and approximately 6% rests with the top ten. The sequenced material came from blood. These receptors all stem from a girl under 18 with multiple sclerosis. Each CDR3 is given with its conserved first and last residue. The D gene is left open where the match is weak. For some rows the clone size is stated as once, few or many, or as a class when expanded; others skip it.

>TRBV10-3|-|TRBJ2-4|-
TGTGCCATCAGTACCAGCGAGGCCAAAAACATTCAGTACTTC
CAISTSEAKNIQYF
>TRBV6-6|TRBD1|TRBJ2-7|-
TGTGCTAGCAGGCCCGGACAGGTTCGGCACGAGCAGTACTTC
CASRPGQVRHEQYF
>TRBV19|-|TRBJ2-6|-
TGTGCCAGTAGTATAGATAATGGGGCCAACGTCCTGACTTTC
CASSIDNGANVLTF
>TRBV5-1|-|TRBJ2-7|-
TGCGCCAGCAGCTTCCGGGACCCATACGAGCAGTACTTC
CASSFRDPYEQYF
>TRBV6-5|-|TRBJ2-3|few
TGTGCCAGCAGTTACGACAGCATCCGCACAGATACGCAGTATTTT
CASSYDSIRTDTQYF
>TRBV5-1|TRBD1|TRBJ2-5|-
TGCGCCAGCAGCCTAGGAGGGACAGGGGGAGAGACCCAGTACTTC
CASSLGGTGGETQYF
>TRBV5-1|TRBD1|TRBJ1-2|-
TGCGCCAGCAGCCTTGGACAGGTGGCCGCTAACTATGGCTACACCTTC
CASSLGQVAANYGYTF
>TRBV5-6|-|TRBJ2-7|-
TGTGCCAGCAGCAGGTTGACAGGATCCTACGAGCAGTACTTC
CASSRLTGSYEQYF
>TRBV7-8|-|TRBJ2-7|-
TGTGCCAGCAGCCGACGGAGGGTTGGGGCCTCCTACGAGCAGTACTTC
CASSRRRVGASYEQYF
>TRBV5-1|-|TRBJ2-3|few
TGCGCCAGCAGCTTCTCCGGGACTCGCAAGAAGGATACGCAGTATTTT
CASSFSGTRKKDTQYF
>TRBV28|TRBD1|TRBJ2-1|-
TGTGCCAGTAACCCGGGACAGGTTGTTAATGAGCAGTTCTTC
CASNPGQVVNEQFF
>TRBV5-1|TRBD1|TRBJ1-1|-
TGCGCCAGCAGCCACGGACAGGGGGGCACTGAAGCTTTCTTT
CASSHGQGGTEAFF
>TRBV3-1|-|TRBJ1-2|once
TGTGCCAGCAGCCAAGGGGCAGGGCGCTTGAATGACTACACCTTC
CASSQGAGRLNDYTF
>TRBV6-2/TRBV6-3|-|TRBJ2-7|-
TGTGCCAGCAGTCGGGGGCTCTACGAGCAGTACTTC
CASSRGLYEQYF
>TRBV20-1|-|TRBJ2-6|-
TGCAGTGCTAGATCCCCGGAGCTAAACTCTGGGGCCAACGTCCTGACTTTC
CSARSPELNSGANVLTF